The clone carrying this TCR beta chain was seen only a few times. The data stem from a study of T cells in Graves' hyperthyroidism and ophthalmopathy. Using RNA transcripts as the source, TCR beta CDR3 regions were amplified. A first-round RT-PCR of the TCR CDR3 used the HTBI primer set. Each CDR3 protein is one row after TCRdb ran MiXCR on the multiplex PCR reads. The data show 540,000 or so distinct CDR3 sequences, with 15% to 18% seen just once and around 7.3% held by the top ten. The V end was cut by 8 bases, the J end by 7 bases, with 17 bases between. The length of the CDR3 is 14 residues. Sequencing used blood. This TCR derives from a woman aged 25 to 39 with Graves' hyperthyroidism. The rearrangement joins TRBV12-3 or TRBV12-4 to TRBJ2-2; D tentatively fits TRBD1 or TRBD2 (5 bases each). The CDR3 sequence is CASSEGAQGGELFF. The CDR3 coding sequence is TGTGCCAGCTCTGAGGGTGCTCAGGGCGGGGAGCTGTTTTTT.